This T cell receptor (beta chain) derives from a study of T-cell reconstitution after alpha-beta-depleted transplantation in children. Overall study results and limits: When one year had passed after transplant, most T-cell counts and diversity came from newly produced T cells. Reported findings indicate that, about two months after transplant, alpha-beta T cells came from several hundred expanded clones, which were derived from non-depleted graft cells.

This clonotype was counted between two and nine times. Antigen specificity is unknown. A TCRbeta library incorporating unique molecular identifiers was prepared. MiXCR, run by TCRdb on the PCR reads, gives a single entry per CDR3 protein. The sample records over 100,000 distinct CDR3 sequences, about a tenth being singletons. V lost 3 bases to trimming and J lost 6 bases, with 18 bases between them. CDR3 size: 15 residues. Germline V gene data show CDR1 as DFQATT and CDR2 as SNEGSKA (reference sequence). This receptor was taken from a boy aged 2 to 9 with acute lymphoblastic leukemia, due to receive a stem cell transplant. V usage is TRBV20-1 and J usage is TRBJ1-5; D not certain. The input for sequencing was PBMCs, taken before TCRalphabeta/CD19-depleted stem cell transplant. CDR3 region: CSARAGNTGGQPQHF. In DNA, the CDR3 is TGCAGTGCTAGGGCCGGGAACACCGGCGGTCAGCCCCAGCATTTT.